The 30 T cell receptor beta chains presented below share a single source sample, sequenced in a study of CD8+CD57+ T cells in acquired aplastic anemia. CDR3 and TCR beta VDJ profiling relied on genomic DNA as the template. One entry per CDR3 protein results from TCRdb running MiXCR on the reads. The sample lists a few hundred thousand distinct CDR3 sequences, around three fifths occurring once. Patients selected for sequencing had displayed CD8+CD57+ cell expansion by flow cytometry. The sequencing input was sorted CD4+, CD8+, or CD8+CD57+ T cells (not recorded which) from PBMCs. These TCRs come from a human donor with aplastic anemia.

The V call is TRBV14, the J call TRBJ1-1; maybe TRBD1 (6 bases). The V and J ends lost 8 bases and 6 bases respectively, with 16 bases between them. Germline CDR1 reads SGHDN; CDR2 reads FVKESK. The CDR3 runs 13 residues. The CDR3 sequence: CASAQGGLAEAFF. The DNA for the CDR3 is TGTGCCAGCGCCCAAGGGGGATTGGCTGAAGCTTTCTTT.

The chain combines TRBV20-1 with TRBJ2-1; TRBD1 matches 7 bases. J gave up 4 bases and V 6 bases, and 6 bases lay outside the gene matches. Germline loops: CDR1 DFQATT, CDR2 SNEGSKA (reference sequence). The CDR3 runs to 13 residues. The CDR3 DNA is TGCAGTGCCTCCGGGACAGTTTACAATGAGCAGTTCTTC. Translating gives CSASGTVYNEQFF.

CDR3 DNA sequence: TGTGCCAGCAGAGGGGACAGTAGCTCCTATAATTCACCCCTCCACTTT. Protein sequence: CASRGDSSSYNSPLHF. The chain recombines TRBV2 with TRBJ1-6, with 7 bases that match TRBD1. This CDR3 has 16 residues. Germline CDR1 is SNHLY and CDR2 is FYNNEI. The junction had 5 bases not matched to a gene; V was cut back by 6 bases and J by 0 bases.

This clonotype was recorded once. V is TRBV20-1 and J is TRBJ2-1; no reliable D call. The CDR3 is 14 amino acids. Germline V gene data show CDR1 as DFQATT and CDR2 as SNEGSKA (reference sequence). Trimming cost V 3 bases and J 9 bases, with 18 bases left between them. The CDR3 reads CSARGIQGNTEQFF. CDR3 DNA: TGCAGTGCTAGGGGGATACAAGGAAACACTGAGCAGTTCTTC.

This clonotype was picked up a small number of times. This rearrangement joins TRBV7-9 to TRBJ2-7; 11 bases fit TRBD2. This CDR3 is 16 amino acids long. The ends lost 5 bases at V and 7 bases at J; junction bases unmatched: 13. The germline gives CDR1 SEHNR, CDR2 FQNEAQ (reference sequence). The CDR3 spells CASSPLAGGKYREQYF. As DNA, the CDR3 is TGTGCCAGCAGCCCTCTAGCGGGAGGAAAATATCGGGAGCAGTACTTC.

This chain connects TRBV6-1 to TRBJ2-7, with D tentatively TRBD1 (6 bases). V was shortened by 4 bases and J by 6 bases, with 7 bases between the two germline ends. Germline lookup yields CDR1 MNHNS and CDR2 SASEGT. The CDR3 contains 11 residues. In DNA, the CDR3 is TGTGCCAGCAGTGGGACAGTCGAGCAGTACTTC. This translates into CASSGTVEQYF.

CDR3 DNA sequence: TGCGCCAGCAGCGTGCCGGGACTTATCACAGATACGCAGTATTTT. This encodes CASSVPGLITDTQYF. The genes are TRBV5-1 and TRBJ2-3; TRBD2 might be the D (6 bases). This CDR3 has 15 amino acids. With 4 bases removed from V and 2 bases from J, the gap between germline ends came to 14 bases. From germline, CDR1 is SGHRS and CDR2 YFSETQ.

Ten or more counts support this clonotype. This chain joins TRBV19 and TRBJ2-7; 7 nucleotides align to TRBD1. This CDR3 region has 14 residues. V lost 5 bases and J lost 3; bases outside the gene matches: 7. Germline assignment: CDR1 LNHDA and CDR2 SQIVND (reference sequence). CDR3 residues: CASSVPGQNYEQYF. The CDR3 DNA reads as TGTGCCAGTAGTGTACCGGGACAGAACTACGAGCAGTACTTC.

The chain couples TRBV10-3 to TRBJ1-1; maybe TRBD1 (6 bases). Trimming stripped 2 bases from V and 5 bases from J, with 12 bases between. CDR3 size: 14 residues. Per germline, CDR1 ENHRY and CDR2 SYGVKD. This CDR3 reads CAISETGSGTEAFF. CDR3 nucleotides: TGTGCCATCAGTGAGACAGGGAGTGGGACTGAAGCTTTCTTT.

In this sample, this clonotype turned up many times. The gene calls are TRBV6-5 and TRBJ2-7, with TRBD1 identical over 9 bases. Germline-derived CDR1 and CDR2 are MNHEY and SVGAGI. V lost 6 bases to trimming and J lost 4 bases; unmatched junction nucleotides: 10. The CDR3 has 15 amino acids. DNA for the CDR3: TGTGCCAGCAGGCGATCCGGGACAGGGTTATACGAGCAGTACTTC. Protein product: CASRRSGTGLYEQYF.

The gene calls are TRBV19 and TRBJ1-5; TRBD1 matches at 8 bases. The CDR3 length is 14 residues. Germline trimming cut 7 bases from V and 2 bases from J; bases unmatched to any gene: 4. From germline, CDR1 is LNHDA and CDR2 SQIVND (reference sequence). CDR3: CASKDRVGNQPQHF. CDR3 nucleotide sequence: TGTGCCAGTAAGGACAGGGTGGGCAATCAGCCCCAGCATTTT.

V usage is TRBV7-8 and J usage is TRBJ2-1; 11 bases map to TRBD2. This CDR3 contains 15 residues. Per germline, CDR1 SGHVS and CDR2 FQNEAQ. The V segment lost 2 bases and the J segment 7 bases; nucleotides outside the gene matches: 4. CDR3 bases: TGTGCCAGCAGCTTAACTCGACTAGCGGGAAATGAGCAGTTCTTC. Translating it yields CASSLTRLAGNEQFF.

In its sample, this clonotype was seen many times. The rearrangement joins TRBV7-9 to TRBJ1-3; a possible D gene is TRBD1 (6 bases). Germline CDR1 is SEHNR and CDR2 is FQNEAQ (reference sequence). The CDR3 extends over 14 amino acids. Trimming took 2 bases from V and 4 from J, leaving 9 bases between them. The CDR3 here is CASSLKGGGNTIYF. The DNA for the CDR3 is TGTGCCAGCAGCTTAAAGGGGGGCGGAAACACCATATATTTT.

This clonotype was seen just once. V is TRBV7-9 and J is TRBJ2-2; no reliable D call. Germline values: CDR1 SEHNR, CDR2 FQNEAQ (reference sequence). Trimming pared 6 bases from V and 5 bases from J, leaving 7 bases between. The CDR3 is 12 amino acids. The CDR3 DNA follows: TGTGCCAGCAGTCCCACAACCGGGGAGCTGTTTTTT. Translation gives CASSPTTGELFF.

This clonotype was observed at least ten times. The rearrangement uses TRBV12-3 or TRBV12-4 and TRBJ2-3; D may be TRBD1 or TRBD2 (5 bases each). V shed 3 bases and J shed 4 bases, with 11 bases lying between them. The CDR3 contains 14 residues. CDR3 residues: CASSFPGGADTQYF. CDR3 bases: TGTGCCAGCAGTTTCCCTGGGGGTGCAGATACGCAGTATTTT.

The V gene is TRBV7-3, the J gene TRBJ2-2, with D tentatively TRBD1 or TRBD2 (6 bases each). In germline, CDR1 is SGHTA, CDR2 FQGTGA. With 2 bases removed from V and 7 bases from J, the gap between germline ends came to 11 bases. CDR3 size: 14 residues. CDR3 sequence (DNA): TGTGCCAGCAGCTTACGGGGGCAGGGCGGGGAGCTGTTTTTT. Encoded protein: CASSLRGQGGELFF.

The gene calls are TRBV3-1 and TRBJ1-4; weak D call: TRBD1 (5 bases). Between the trimmed V and J ends, which lost 4 bases and 3 bases, there was a span of 15 bases. This CDR3 is 16 amino acids long. Germline loops: CDR1 LGHDT, CDR2 YNNKEL (reference sequence). The CDR3 DNA follows: TGTGCCAGCAGCCCAAGTCAGGGTATAGCTAATGAAAAACTGTTTTTT. Translating gives CASSPSQGIANEKLFF. The complete variable domain, with remaining parts taken from reference TRBV3-1 and TRBJ1-4, reads DTAVSQTPKYLVTQMGNDKSIKCEQNLGHDTMYWYKQDSKKFLKIMFSYNNKELIINETVPNRFSPKSPDKAHLNLHINSLELGDSAVYFCASSPSQGIANEKLFFGSGTQLSVL.

Concerning this clonotype: Possible read error: a much larger clone is one base away. The chain is built from TRBV3-1 and TRBJ2-2; 8 bases are a match to TRBD2. The V gene's germline CDR1 is LGHDT and CDR2 YNNKEL (reference sequence). CDR3 length: 17 amino acids. CDR3 protein: CVSSQGGRTSRSGELFF. The CDR3 nucleotides are TGTGTCAGCAGCCAAGGGGGTAGGACTAGCAGGTCCGGGGAGCTGTTTTTT.

The chain is built from TRBV9 and TRBJ2-3; TRBD1 matches 7 bases. V was pared by 3 bases and J by 1 base, with 2 bases of the junction left unmatched. Per the germline V gene, CDR1 is SGDLS and CDR2 is YYNGEE. The CDR3 sequence is 14 residues long. In DNA, the CDR3 is TGTGCCAGCAGCGACGGGACAGGCACAGATACGCAGTATTTT. This translates into CASSDGTGTDTQYF.

A note on this clonotype: Germline and junction disagree at one end, which may indicate a read error. This chain connects TRBV24-1 to TRBJ2-3, with D possibly being TRBD1 (6 bases). The CDR3 runs to 13 residues. Germline values: CDR1 KGHDR, CDR2 SFDVKD. The CDR3 loop is CATSDHRTDTQYF. For the CDR3, the DNA is TGTGCCACCAGTGACCACAGGACAGATACGCAGTACTTT.

This clonotype came up many times. The chain joins TRBV5-1 to TRBJ1-1, with D possibly TRBD1 on 6 matching bases. V lost 0 bases, J lost 4 bases, and 13 bases lay in between. The germline V gene encodes CDR1 SGHRS and CDR2 YFSETQ. This CDR3 spans 15 amino acids. CDR3 in amino acids: CASSLEGGAGTEAFF. In DNA form, the CDR3 reads TGCGCCAGCAGCTTGGAAGGGGGGGCAGGCACTGAAGCTTTCTTT.

The rearrangement uses TRBV2 and TRBJ1-5; the match to TRBD1 covers 11 bases. The junction had 5 bases not matched to a gene; V was cut back by 3 bases and J by 7 bases. Germline V gene lookup returns CDR1 SNHLY and CDR2 FYNNEI. This CDR3 spans 15 amino acids. In DNA form, the CDR3 reads TGTGCCAGCAGTGAGGGGACAGGGGGAGGCCAGCCCCAGCATTTT. Translating gives CASSEGTGGGQPQHF. Variable domain in full (rest from reference TRBV2 and TRBJ1-5): EPEVTQTPSHQVTQMGQEVILRCVPISNHLYFYWYRQILGQKVEFLVSFYNNEISEKSEIFDDQFSVERPDGSNFTLKIRSTKLEDSAMYFCASSEGTGGGQPQHFGDGTRLSIL.

This chain connects TRBV7-9 to TRBJ2-7; 8 nucleotides agree with TRBD1. With 5 bases clipped from V and 6 bases from J, the junction kept 9 bases outside the gene matches. The length of the CDR3 is 14 residues. Germline V gives CDR1 SEHNR, CDR2 FQNEAQ (reference sequence). The CDR3 sequence is CASSPRQGLREQYF. The CDR3 DNA follows: TGTGCCAGCAGCCCCAGACAGGGGCTCCGCGAGCAGTACTTC.

The chain links TRBV29-1 to TRBJ2-1; 9 positions match TRBD2. Trimming took 4 bases from V and 3 from J; bases not matched to a gene: 7. The CDR3 covers 15 residues. Per the germline V gene, CDR1 is SQVTM and CDR2 is ANQGSEA. This CDR3 is CSVVSLAGHYNEQFF. CDR3 sequence (DNA): TGCAGCGTTGTTTCCCTAGCGGGGCACTACAATGAGCAGTTCTTC.

The gene calls are TRBV7-9 and TRBJ2-5, with a tentative D call TRBD2 (6 bases). Trimming removed 4 bases from V and 5 bases from J, with 17 bases in between. The CDR3 loop spans 15 amino acids. CDR1 is SEHNR and CDR2 is FQNEAQ in the germline V gene (reference sequence). The CDR3 loop is CASSYEGAGRETQYF. CDR3 DNA sequence: TGTGCCAGCAGCTACGAGGGCGCAGGGAGGGAGACCCAGTACTTC.

This clonotype was seen only once. The chain employs TRBV25-1 and TRBJ2-5; TRBD1 matches 7 bases. The CDR3 runs to 15 residues. Germline values: CDR1 MGHDK, CDR2 SYGVNS. Trimming at V came to 10 bases and at J to 2 bases, leaving 13 bases not matched to a gene. The CDR3 here is CANLLLRGQQETQYF. CDR3 coding DNA: TGTGCCAACCTACTACTAAGGGGACAGCAAGAGACCCAGTACTTC.

The CDR3 region is CAISESLGTGEGYTF. CDR3 coding DNA: TGTGCCATCAGTGAGTCCCTCGGTACAGGGGAGGGCTACACCTTC. This chain connects TRBV10-3 to TRBJ1-2; the match to TRBD1 covers 7 bases. The CDR3 contains 15 residues. Trimming cost V 0 bases and J 8 bases; bases outside gene matches: 9. CDR1 ENHRY and CDR2 SYGVKD come from the germline V gene.

Comments on this clonotype: Sequence at one end of the junction differs from germline and may be a read error. The genes are TRBV5-1 and TRBJ2-1; TRBD2 agrees at 8 bases. CDR1 and CDR2 (germline): SGHRS, YFSETQ. The CDR3 covers 14 residues. Here the CDR3 reads CASSISGAYNEQFF. In nucleotides, the CDR3 is TGTGCCAGTAGTATTAGCGGGGCCTACAATGAGCAGTTCTTC.

This rearrangement joins TRBV11-3 to TRBJ2-7; 8 bases are shared with TRBD1. Trimming at V came to 6 bases and at J to 3 bases, leaving 10 bases not matched to a gene. Per the germline V gene, CDR1 is SGHNT and CDR2 is YENEEA. The CDR3 is 15 residues long. CDR3 bases: TGTGCCAGCAGACCCGGACAGGGTCGTGGCTACGAGCAGTACTTC. It encodes CASRPGQGRGYEQYF.

J is TRBJ2-3 and V is TRBV6-6; D gene uncertain. CDR1 and CDR2 from the germline V gene are MNHNY and SVGAGI (reference sequence). The CDR3 has 12 amino acids. V shed 3 bases and J shed 6 bases, with 7 bases lying between them. The CDR3 bases are TGTGCCAGCAGTTATAGTCTCGATACGCAGTATTTT. Protein: CASSYSLDTQYF.